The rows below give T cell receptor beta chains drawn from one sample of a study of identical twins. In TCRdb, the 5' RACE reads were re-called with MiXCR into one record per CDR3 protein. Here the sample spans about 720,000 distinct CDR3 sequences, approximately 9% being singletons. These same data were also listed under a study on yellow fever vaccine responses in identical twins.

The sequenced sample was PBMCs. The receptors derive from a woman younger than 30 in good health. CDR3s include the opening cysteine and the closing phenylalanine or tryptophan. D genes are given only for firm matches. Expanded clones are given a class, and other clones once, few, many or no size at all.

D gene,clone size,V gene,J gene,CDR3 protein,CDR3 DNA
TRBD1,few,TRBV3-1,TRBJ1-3,CASSQDRGRGNTIYF,TGTGCCAGCAGCCAGGACAGGGGTCGTGGAAACACCATATATTTT
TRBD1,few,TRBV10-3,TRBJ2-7,CASGARDSAYEQYF,TGTGCCTCCGGAGCCCGGGACAGTGCCTACGAGCAGTACTTC
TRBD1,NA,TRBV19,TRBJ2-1,CASSSGQENKEQFF,TGTGCCAGTAGCTCGGGACAGGAGAATAAAGAGCAGTTCTTC
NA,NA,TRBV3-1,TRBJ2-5,CASSQGPGTPTGETQYF,TGTGCCAGCAGCCAAGGCCCGGGGACTCCAACTGGGGAGACCCAGTACTTC
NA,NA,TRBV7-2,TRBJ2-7,CASSLGGGTSYYEQYF,TGTGCCAGCAGCTTAGGTGGGGGGACATCCTACTACGAGCAGTACTTC
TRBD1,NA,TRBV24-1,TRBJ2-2,CATSEPGGTGELFF,TGTGCCACCAGTGAGCCAGGGGGAACCGGGGAGCTGTTTTTT
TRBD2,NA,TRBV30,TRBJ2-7,CAWRGGAGGPYEQYF,TGTGCCTGGAGGGGGGGGGCGGGAGGACCCTACGAGCAGTACTTC
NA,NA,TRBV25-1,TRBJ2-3,CASSHPERHTDTQYF,TGTGCCAGCAGTCACCCGGAGCGCCACACAGATACGCAGTATTTT
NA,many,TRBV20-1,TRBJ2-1,CSAPDYNEQFF,TGCAGTGCTCCCGACTACAATGAGCAGTTCTTC
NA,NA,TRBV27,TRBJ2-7,CAGLSSYEQYF,TGTGCCGGCTTAAGCTCCTACGAGCAGTACTTC
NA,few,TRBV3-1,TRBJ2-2,CASSQDSNSCCDTGELFF,TGTGCCAGCAGCCAAGATTCTAATTCCTGTTGCGACACCGGGGAGCTGTTTTTT
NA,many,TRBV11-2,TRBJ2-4,CASSSIGKTGLAKNIQYF,TGTGCCAGCAGCTCAATCGGAAAGACAGGCCTAGCCAAAAACATTCAGTACTTC
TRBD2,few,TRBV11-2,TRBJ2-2,CASSLRLGLAGNTGELFF,TGTGCCAGCAGCCTAAGACTGGGACTAGCGGGAAACACCGGGGAGCTGTTTTTT
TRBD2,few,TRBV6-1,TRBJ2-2,CASGQAGGYTGELFF,TGTGCCAGCGGACAAGCGGGGGGGTACACCGGGGAGCTGTTTTTT
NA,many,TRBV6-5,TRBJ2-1,CASSYSGSAYNEQFF,TGTGCCAGCAGTTACTCGGGCAGCGCCTACAATGAGCAGTTCTTC
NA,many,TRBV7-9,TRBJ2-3,CASSLGDVATQYF,TGTGCCAGCAGCCTGGGGGACGTCGCTACGCAGTATTTT
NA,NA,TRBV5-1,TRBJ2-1,CASSSGAAVSEQFF,TGCGCCAGCAGCTCGGGGGCGGCGGTGAGTGAGCAGTTCTTC
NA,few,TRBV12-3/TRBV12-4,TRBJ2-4,CASSPPGELAKNIQYF,TGTGCCAGCAGTCCCCCGGGGGAACTAGCCAAAAACATTCAGTACTTC
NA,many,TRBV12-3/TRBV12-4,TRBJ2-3,CASSLRGSGADTQYF,TGTGCCAGCAGTTTGAGGGGCTCCGGTGCAGATACGCAGTATTTT
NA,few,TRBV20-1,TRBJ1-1,CSERQAVTEAFF,TGCAGTGAGCGGCAGGCGGTCACTGAAGCTTTCTTT
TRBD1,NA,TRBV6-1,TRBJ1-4,CASSAGQGAGEKLFF,TGTGCCAGCAGTGCCGGACAGGGGGCAGGGGAAAAACTGTTTTTT
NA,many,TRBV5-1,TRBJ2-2,CASSPSRDTNTGELFF,TGCGCCAGCAGCCCAAGTCGGGACACAAACACCGGGGAGCTGTTTTTT
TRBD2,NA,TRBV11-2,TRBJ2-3,CASSLGTGTSPDTQYF,TGTGCCAGCAGCTTAGGGACGGGGACTAGCCCAGATACGCAGTATTTT
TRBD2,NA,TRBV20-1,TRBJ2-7,CSARDPSGVLYEQYF,TGCAGTGCTAGAGATCCCAGCGGGGTCCTTTACGAGCAGTACTTC
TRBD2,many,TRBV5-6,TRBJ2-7,CASTSLTSGGYEQYF,TGTGCCAGCACGAGCTTGACTAGCGGGGGCTACGAGCAGTACTTC
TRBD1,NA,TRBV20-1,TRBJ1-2,CSALRLEDRGFNYGYTF,TGCAGTGCTCTACGACTGGAGGACAGGGGGTTCAACTATGGCTACACCTTC
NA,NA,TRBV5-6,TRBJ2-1,CASSLAAAGVGGEQFF,TGTGCCAGCAGCTTGGCCGCGGCAGGGGTTGGGGGTGAGCAGTTCTTC
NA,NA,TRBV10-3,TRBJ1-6,CAISESALSSYNSPLHF,TGTGCCATCAGTGAGTCGGCCCTCTCCTCCTATAATTCACCCCTCCACTTT
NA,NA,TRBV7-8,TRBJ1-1,CASSLMTEGTEAFF,TGTGCCAGCAGTCTGATGACAGAGGGAACTGAAGCTTTCTTT
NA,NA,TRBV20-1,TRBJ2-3,CSASGGIADTQYF,TGCAGTGCTAGTGGAGGGATTGCAGATACGCAGTATTTT
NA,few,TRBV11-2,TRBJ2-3,CASSLPSDGTDTQYF,TGTGCCAGCAGCTTACCTAGCGACGGCACAGATACGCAGTATTTT
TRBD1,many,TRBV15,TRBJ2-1,CATKLGQGTYNEQFF,TGTGCCACCAAACTGGGACAGGGTACCTACAATGAGCAGTTCTTC
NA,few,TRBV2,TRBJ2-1,CASNPFLQGVSDTEQFF,TGTGCCAGCAACCCGTTTCTCCAGGGTGTTTCGGATACTGAGCAGTTCTTC
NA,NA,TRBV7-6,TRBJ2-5,CASSLEALASKETQYF,TGTGCCAGCAGCTTAGAAGCGTTAGCTAGCAAAGAGACCCAGTACTTC
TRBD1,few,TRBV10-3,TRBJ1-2,CAISESLGQGDYTF,TGTGCCATCAGTGAGTCTCTGGGACAGGGGGACTACACCTTC
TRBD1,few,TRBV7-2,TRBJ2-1,CASKSGRGPNEQFF,TGTGCCAGCAAGTCCGGCAGGGGGCCCAATGAGCAGTTCTTC
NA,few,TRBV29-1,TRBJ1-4,CSVLRRGSEKLFF,TGCAGCGTTCTGAGGAGGGGGAGTGAAAAACTGTTTTTT
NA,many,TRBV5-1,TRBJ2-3,CASSSKSSSTDTQYF,TGCGCCAGCAGCTCGAAATCATCTAGCACAGATACGCAGTATTTT
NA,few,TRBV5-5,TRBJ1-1,CASTFFSFTEAFF,TGTGCCAGCACCTTCTTTTCGTTCACTGAAGCTTTCTTT
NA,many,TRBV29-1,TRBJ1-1,CSVDSGREAFF,TGCAGCGTTGACTCGGGCAGAGAGGCTTTCTTT
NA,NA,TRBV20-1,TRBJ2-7,CSARYRDGTYEQYF,TGCAGTGCTAGGTACCGGGACGGGACCTACGAGCAGTACTTC
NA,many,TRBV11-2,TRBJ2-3,CASSGGLRTDTQYF,TGTGCCAGCAGCGGAGGACTCCGCACAGATACGCAGTATTTT
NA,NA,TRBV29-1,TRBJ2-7,CSVEARVDEQYF,TGCAGCGTTGAAGCCAGGGTCGACGAGCAGTACTTC
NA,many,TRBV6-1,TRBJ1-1,CASIGDMNTEAFF,TGTGCCAGCATAGGTGACATGAACACTGAAGCTTTCTTT
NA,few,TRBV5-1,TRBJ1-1,CASSLTRGGDTEAFF,TGCGCCAGCAGCTTAACTCGGGGGGGGGACACTGAAGCTTTCTTT
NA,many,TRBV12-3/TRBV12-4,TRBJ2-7,CASSPGIYEQYF,TGTGCCAGCAGTCCAGGGATCTACGAGCAGTACTTC
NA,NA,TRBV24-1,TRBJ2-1,CATSDRDREAGGPRHEQFF,TGTGCCACCAGTGACCGGGACAGGGAAGCGGGAGGGCCGCGGCATGAGCAGTTCTTC
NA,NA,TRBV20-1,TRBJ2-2,CSARHISEFLTGELFF,TGCAGTGCTAGACACATAAGCGAATTCCTCACCGGGGAGCTGTTTTTT
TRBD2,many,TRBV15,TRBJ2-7,CATSSGIPGLAGGPTYEQYF,TGTGCCACCAGCAGTGGGATCCCGGGACTAGCGGGAGGTCCAACCTACGAGCAGTACTTC
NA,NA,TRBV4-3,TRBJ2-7,CASSQDWGSEQYF,TGCGCCAGCAGCCAAGACTGGGGAAGCGAGCAGTACTTC
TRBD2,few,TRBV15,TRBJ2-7,CATSRDWTSGSYEQYF,TGTGCCACCAGCAGAGATTGGACTAGCGGGAGCTACGAGCAGTACTTC